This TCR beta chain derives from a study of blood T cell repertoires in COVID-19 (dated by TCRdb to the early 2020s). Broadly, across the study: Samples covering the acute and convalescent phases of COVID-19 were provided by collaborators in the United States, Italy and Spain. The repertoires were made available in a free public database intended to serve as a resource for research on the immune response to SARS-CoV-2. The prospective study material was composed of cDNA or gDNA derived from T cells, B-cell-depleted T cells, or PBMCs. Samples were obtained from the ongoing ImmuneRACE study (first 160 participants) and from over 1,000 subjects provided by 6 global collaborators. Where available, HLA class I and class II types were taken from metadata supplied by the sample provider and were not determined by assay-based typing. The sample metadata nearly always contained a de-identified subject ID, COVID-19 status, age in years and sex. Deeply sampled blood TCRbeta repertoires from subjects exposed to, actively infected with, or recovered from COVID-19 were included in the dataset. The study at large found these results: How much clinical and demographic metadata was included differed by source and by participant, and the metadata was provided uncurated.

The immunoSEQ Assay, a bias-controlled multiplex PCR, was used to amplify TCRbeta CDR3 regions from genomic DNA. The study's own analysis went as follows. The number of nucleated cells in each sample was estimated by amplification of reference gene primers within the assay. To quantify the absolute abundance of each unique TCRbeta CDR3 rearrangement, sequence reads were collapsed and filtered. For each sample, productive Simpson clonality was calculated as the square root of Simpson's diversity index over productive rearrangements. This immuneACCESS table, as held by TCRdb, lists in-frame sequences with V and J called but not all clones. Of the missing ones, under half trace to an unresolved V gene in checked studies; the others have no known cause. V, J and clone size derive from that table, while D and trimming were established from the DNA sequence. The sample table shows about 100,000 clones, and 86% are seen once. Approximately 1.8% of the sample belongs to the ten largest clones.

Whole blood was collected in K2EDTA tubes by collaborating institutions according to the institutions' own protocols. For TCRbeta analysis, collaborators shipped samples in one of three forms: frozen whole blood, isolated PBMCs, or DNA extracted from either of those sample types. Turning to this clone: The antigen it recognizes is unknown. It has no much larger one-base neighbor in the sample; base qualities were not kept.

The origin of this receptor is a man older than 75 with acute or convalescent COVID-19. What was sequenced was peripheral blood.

For the CDR3, the sequence is CASSPSSGGTYNEQFF. Read as DNA, the sequence is TGTGCCAGCAGCCCCAGTAGCGGGGGGACCTACAATGAGCAGTTCTTC. In this chain, TRBV7-2 is recombined with TRBJ2-1, with 10 bases aligning to TRBD2. The CDR3 runs 16 amino acids, cysteine and phenylalanine included. Only CDR3 DNA remains: 48 bases, in frame from the first base. From the germline V gene, CDR1 is SGHTA and CDR2 is FQGNSA. At the junction V is shortened by 5 bases and J by 2 bases; bases outside the gene matches: 6. Reference TRBV7-2 and TRBJ2-1 proteins supply the regions before and after the CDR3; the full variable domain is: GAGVSQSPSNKVTEKGKDVELRCDPISGHTALYWYRQSLGQGLEFLIYFQGNSAPDKSGLPSDRFSAERTGGSVSTLTIQRTQQEDSAVYLCASSPSSGGTYNEQFFGPGTRLTVL.